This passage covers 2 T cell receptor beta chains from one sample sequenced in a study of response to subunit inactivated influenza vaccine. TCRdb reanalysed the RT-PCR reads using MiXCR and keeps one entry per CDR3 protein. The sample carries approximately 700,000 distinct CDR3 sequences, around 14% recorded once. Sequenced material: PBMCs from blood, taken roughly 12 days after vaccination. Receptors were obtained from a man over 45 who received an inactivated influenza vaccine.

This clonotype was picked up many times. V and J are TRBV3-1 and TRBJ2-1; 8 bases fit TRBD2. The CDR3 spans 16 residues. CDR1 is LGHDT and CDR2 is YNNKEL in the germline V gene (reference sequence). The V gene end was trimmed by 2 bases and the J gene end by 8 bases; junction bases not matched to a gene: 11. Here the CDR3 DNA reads TGTGCCAGCAGCCAATTTGTACTAGCGGTTTTTGATGAGCAGTTCTTC. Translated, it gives CASSQFVLAVFDEQFF.

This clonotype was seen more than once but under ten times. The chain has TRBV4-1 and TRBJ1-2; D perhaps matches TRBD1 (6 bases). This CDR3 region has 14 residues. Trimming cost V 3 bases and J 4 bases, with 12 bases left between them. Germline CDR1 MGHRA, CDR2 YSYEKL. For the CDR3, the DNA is TGCGCCAGCAGCCACTTACAGGGAGCCTATGGCTACACCTTC. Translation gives CASSHLQGAYGYTF.